These 9 T cell receptor beta chains were sequenced from one sample in a study of CD8+ T cells in alopecia areata. Following extraction, RNA underwent reverse transcription to cDNA, which served as the sequencing template. Data came from immunoSEQ multiplex PCR; TCRdb stores just in-frame clones and leaves some out. There are some 56,000 clones in the sample; around 96% occur only once, and 25% to 30% lies in the top ten. This sample comprised CD8+ T cells sorted from blood, obtained at week 0. The receptors derive from a human donor with alopecia areata.

The chain couples TRBV5-1 to TRBJ2-3; TRBD2 agrees at 10 bases. CDR1 and CDR2 from the germline V gene are SGHRS and YFSETQ. This CDR3 is 15 amino acids long. With 5 bases clipped from V and 5 bases from J, the junction kept 8 bases outside the gene matches. CDR3 DNA: TGCGCCAGCAGACCAAGCGGGGGGGCGGTAGATACGCAGTATTTT. As protein: CASRPSGGAVDTQYF.

The chain combines TRBV7-9 with TRBJ2-3; 9 nucleotides align to TRBD1. This CDR3 comprises 17 residues. Germline V gene lookup returns CDR1 SEHNR and CDR2 FQNEAQ (reference sequence). V shed 5 bases and J 3 bases; nucleotides not matched to a gene: 12. The CDR3, as DNA: TGTGCCAGCAGCCCTGGCGGCGGGACAGGGTTGACAGATACGCAGTATTTT. The encoded protein is CASSPGGGTGLTDTQYF. Combining the CDR3 with reference TRBV7-9 and TRBJ2-3 gives the whole variable domain DTGVSQNPRHKITKRGQNVTFRCDPISEHNRLYWYRQTLGQGPEFLTYFQNEAQLEKSRLLSDRFSAERPKGSFSTLEIQRTEQGDSAMYLCASSPGGGTGLTDTQYFGPGTRLTVL.

The chain is built from TRBV7-8 and TRBJ2-5; 9 positions agree with TRBD2. The V gene end was trimmed by 5 bases and the J gene end by 2 bases; junction bases not matched to a gene: 21. The germline CDR1 and CDR2 sequences are SGHVS and FQNEAQ. This CDR3 spans 20 amino acids. CDR3 residues: CASSHDLFPASGGSQETQYF. The CDR3 DNA is TGTGCCAGCAGCCACGACTTATTCCCGGCCAGCGGGGGGTCACAAGAGACCCAGTACTTC. Combining the CDR3 with reference TRBV7-8 and TRBJ2-5 gives the whole variable domain GAGVSQSPRYKVAKRGQDVALRCDPISGHVSLFWYQQALGQGPEFLTYFQNEAQLDKSGLPSDRFFAERPEGSVSTLKIQRTQQEDSAVYLCASSHDLFPASGGSQETQYFGPGTRLLVL.

V is TRBV5-4 and J is TRBJ2-2, with 10 bases aligning to TRBD1. V gave up 3 bases and J gave up 7 bases; unmatched junction bases: 6. Germline V CDR1 and CDR2: SGHNT, YYREEE (reference sequence). The CDR3 contains 15 residues. CDR3: CASSSDRGLIGELFF. CDR3 DNA sequence: TGTGCCAGCAGCTCTGACAGGGGGCTGATCGGGGAGCTGTTTTTT.

The gene calls are TRBV6-5 and TRBJ2-2, with D hard to call. Germline CDR1 MNHEY, CDR2 SVGAGI. CDR3 size: 14 residues. Trimming left V 6 bases short and J 3 bases short, with 11 bases between. In DNA form, the CDR3 reads TGTGCCAGCAGGCCCGTGGGTGACACCGGGGAGCTGTTTTTT. Amino acid sequence: CASRPVGDTGELFF.

The CDR3 is CASSLVGGGDEQYF. CDR3 in DNA: TGTGCCAGCAGCTTAGTCGGCGGGGGCGACGAGCAGTACTTC. This rearrangement joins TRBV11-2 to TRBJ2-7; perhaps TRBD2 as D (7 bases). With 1 base removed from V and 5 bases from J, the gap between germline ends came to 12 bases. This CDR3 has 14 amino acids. Per the germline V gene, CDR1 is SGHAT and CDR2 is FQNNGV.

The CDR3 region has the DNA TGCGCCAGCAGCCAAGATCTTCTGGGATCCTCGTATGCAGATACGCAGTATTTT. This encodes CASSQDLLGSSYADTQYF. The chain links TRBV4-3 to TRBJ2-3; no clear D. The CDR3 covers 18 residues. V lost 0 bases and J 4 bases, leaving 20 bases between the germline ends. Germline V CDR1 and CDR2: LGHNA, YSLEER.

The chain combines TRBV7-2 with TRBJ2-7; D is perhaps TRBD2 (6 bases). CDR1 is SGHTA, CDR2 FQGNSA, per germline. The CDR3 is 14 amino acids. V was clipped by 8 bases and J by 4 bases, with 18 bases between them. The CDR3 DNA is TGTGCCAGCTCGGGACTCCCCCAAACTTACGAGCAGTACTTC. Translating gives CASSGLPQTYEQYF.

The chain is built from TRBV4-3 and TRBJ2-1; D might be TRBD1 (6 bases). Trimming pared 0 bases from V and 4 bases from J, leaving 22 bases between. The V gene's germline CDR1 is LGHNA and CDR2 YSLEER. The CDR3 totals 19 residues. This CDR3 reads CASSQDVFSAGVFYNEQFF. CDR3 nucleotides: TGCGCCAGCAGCCAAGATGTGTTTTCGGCAGGGGTATTTTACAATGAGCAGTTCTTC.